A selection of T cell receptor beta chains follows, all from one sample in a study of spatial heterogeneity in lung cancer. TCRdb reprocessed the 5' RACE reads with MiXCR, giving one entry per CDR3 protein. The sample holds roughly 48,000 distinct CDR3 sequences, 5.3% seen once. Sequencing used PBMCs, obtained at surgery. The receptors were sampled from a male donor with early-stage non-small cell lung cancer. Each CDR3 is given with its conserved first and last residue. A D gene is named only where the DNA matches it firmly. A row's size may be missing; if present it is once, few, many or a size class.

j_call: TRBJ2-5
v_call: TRBV4-3
d_call: -
clone_size: many
cdr3_length: 15
cdr3_aa: CASSQDHGRGETQYF
cdr3_nt: TGCGCCAGCAGCCAAGATCACGGGAGAGGTGAGACCCAGTACTTC

j_call: TRBJ2-1
v_call: TRBV19
d_call: TRBD1
clone_size: many
cdr3_length: 15
cdr3_aa: CASSTRDRRDNEQFF
cdr3_nt: TGTGCCAGTAGTACTCGGGACAGGAGAGACAATGAGCAGTTCTTC

j_call: TRBJ1-1
v_call: TRBV10-3
d_call: -
clone_size: few
cdr3_length: 15
cdr3_aa: CAISESMGSHTEAFF
cdr3_nt: TGTGCCATCAGTGAGTCGATGGGTTCGCACACTGAAGCTTTCTTT

j_call: TRBJ1-1
v_call: TRBV12-3/TRBV12-4
d_call: -
clone_size: -
cdr3_length: 14
cdr3_aa: CASSHQTENTEAFF
cdr3_nt: TGTGCCAGCAGTCACCAGACTGAGAACACTGAAGCTTTCTTT

j_call: TRBJ2-7
v_call: TRBV20-1
d_call: TRBD2
clone_size: many
cdr3_length: 16
cdr3_aa: CSARDIVAGGIHEQYF
cdr3_nt: TGCAGTGCTAGAGATATAGTAGCGGGAGGCATACACGAGCAGTACTTC

j_call: TRBJ1-5
v_call: TRBV6-1
d_call: -
clone_size: few
cdr3_length: 16
cdr3_aa: CASSEGFQARGRPQHF
cdr3_nt: TGTGCCAGCAGTGAAGGTTTCCAGGCCCGAGGGCGTCCCCAGCATTTT

j_call: TRBJ1-1
v_call: TRBV30
d_call: -
clone_size: many
cdr3_length: 13
cdr3_aa: CACQPSYGTEAFF
cdr3_nt: TGTGCCTGCCAACCCTCCTATGGCACTGAAGCTTTCTTT

j_call: TRBJ2-7
v_call: TRBV18
d_call: -
clone_size: -
cdr3_length: 12
cdr3_aa: CASSPRDYEQYF
cdr3_nt: TGTGCCAGCTCACCTCGGGACTACGAGCAGTACTTC

j_call: TRBJ1-1
v_call: TRBV12-3/TRBV12-4
d_call: -
clone_size: many
cdr3_length: 13
cdr3_aa: CASSLEVGTEAFF
cdr3_nt: TGTGCCAGCAGTTTAGAGGTTGGGACTGAAGCTTTCTTT

j_call: TRBJ2-1
v_call: TRBV20-1
d_call: TRBD2
clone_size: few
cdr3_length: 16
cdr3_aa: CSASPGLAISYNEQFF
cdr3_nt: TGCAGTGCTTCTCCGGGACTAGCGATTTCCTACAATGAGCAGTTCTTC

j_call: TRBJ2-7
v_call: TRBV5-1
d_call: TRBD1
clone_size: many
cdr3_length: 13
cdr3_aa: CASSIGQGTEQYF
cdr3_nt: TGCGCCAGCAGCATCGGACAGGGAACGGAGCAGTACTTC

j_call: TRBJ2-3
v_call: TRBV7-9
d_call: -
clone_size: few
cdr3_length: 14
cdr3_aa: CASSSRMGGVTQYF
cdr3_nt: TGTGCCAGCAGCTCCCGGATGGGTGGGGTTACGCAGTATTTT

j_call: TRBJ1-2
v_call: TRBV7-9
d_call: -
clone_size: few
cdr3_length: 16
cdr3_aa: CASTSSEPSDSYGYTF
cdr3_nt: TGTGCCAGCACCTCTTCAGAACCCTCCGATTCCTATGGCTACACCTTC

j_call: TRBJ1-5
v_call: TRBV6-2/TRBV6-3
d_call: TRBD1
clone_size: many
cdr3_length: 15
cdr3_aa: CASSRTGARNQPQHF
cdr3_nt: TGTGCCAGCAGCCGTACAGGGGCACGTAATCAGCCCCAGCATTTT

j_call: TRBJ2-1
v_call: TRBV10-3
d_call: -
clone_size: many
cdr3_length: 13
cdr3_aa: CAISNGPNNEQFF
cdr3_nt: TGTGCCATCAGTAACGGACCAAACAATGAGCAGTTCTTC

j_call: TRBJ2-3
v_call: TRBV29-1
d_call: -
clone_size: few
cdr3_length: 14
cdr3_aa: CSVEPFGAPDTQYF
cdr3_nt: TGCAGCGTGGAACCTTTTGGAGCACCCGATACGCAGTATTTT

j_call: TRBJ2-1
v_call: TRBV7-8
d_call: TRBD2
clone_size: many
cdr3_length: 15
cdr3_aa: CASSLARLAVGEQFF
cdr3_nt: TGTGCCAGCAGCTTAGCTCGACTAGCGGTCGGTGAGCAGTTCTTC

j_call: TRBJ2-1
v_call: TRBV20-1
d_call: TRBD2
clone_size: many
cdr3_length: 14
cdr3_aa: CSARDGTSSRQQFF
cdr3_nt: TGCAGTGCTAGAGATGGGACTAGTAGTCGGCAGCAGTTCTTC

j_call: TRBJ2-1
v_call: TRBV7-2
d_call: -
clone_size: many
cdr3_length: 15
cdr3_aa: CASSPVPSSYNEQFF
cdr3_nt: TGTGCCAGCAGCCCCGTCCCTAGCTCCTACAATGAGCAGTTCTTC

j_call: TRBJ2-5
v_call: TRBV7-2
d_call: -
clone_size: many
cdr3_length: 16
cdr3_aa: CASSLRTGSGQETQYF
cdr3_nt: TGTGCCAGCAGCTTGAGGACCGGGAGCGGGCAAGAGACCCAGTACTTC

j_call: TRBJ2-3
v_call: TRBV10-3
d_call: TRBD2
clone_size: -
cdr3_length: 15
cdr3_aa: CAISDSGRGADTQYF
cdr3_nt: TGTGCCATCAGTGATAGCGGGAGAGGGGCAGATACGCAGTATTTT

j_call: TRBJ2-5
v_call: TRBV12-3/TRBV12-4
d_call: -
clone_size: -
cdr3_length: 12
cdr3_aa: CASSPSAGTQYF
cdr3_nt: TGTGCCAGCAGCCCTAGCGCGGGGACCCAGTACTTC

j_call: TRBJ2-1
v_call: TRBV18
d_call: -
clone_size: many
cdr3_length: 15
cdr3_aa: CASSPGGPSYNEQFF
cdr3_nt: TGTGCCAGCTCACCAGGGGGTCCGTCCTACAATGAGCAGTTCTTC

j_call: TRBJ2-5
v_call: TRBV20-1
d_call: TRBD2
clone_size: many
cdr3_length: 17
cdr3_aa: CSARDQTSGGGGETQYF
cdr3_nt: TGCAGTGCTAGAGATCAGACTAGCGGAGGAGGCGGGGAGACCCAGTACTTC

j_call: TRBJ2-2
v_call: TRBV7-9
d_call: -
clone_size: many
cdr3_length: 13
cdr3_aa: CASSGPNTGELFF
cdr3_nt: TGTGCCAGCAGCGGTCCGAACACCGGGGAGCTGTTTTTT

j_call: TRBJ2-2
v_call: TRBV3-1
d_call: -
clone_size: many
cdr3_length: 17
cdr3_aa: CASSLGVTLANTGELFF
cdr3_nt: TGTGCCAGCAGCCTTGGTGTGACACTTGCGAACACCGGGGAGCTGTTTTTT

j_call: TRBJ2-7
v_call: TRBV11-2
d_call: TRBD1
clone_size: few
cdr3_length: 14
cdr3_aa: CASSLGQGVYEQYF
cdr3_nt: TGTGCCAGCAGCTTAGGACAGGGGGTATACGAGCAGTACTTC

j_call: TRBJ2-2
v_call: TRBV5-1
d_call: -
clone_size: many
cdr3_length: 18
cdr3_aa: CASSLEFRRRGNTGELFF
cdr3_nt: TGCGCCAGCAGCTTGGAGTTTAGGCGGAGGGGGAACACCGGGGAGCTGTTTTTT

j_call: TRBJ1-1
v_call: TRBV10-3
d_call: -
clone_size: many
cdr3_length: 13
cdr3_aa: CAINPYRDTEAFF
cdr3_nt: TGTGCCATTAACCCATACCGGGACACTGAAGCTTTCTTT

j_call: TRBJ1-2
v_call: TRBV7-9
d_call: -
clone_size: many
cdr3_length: 15
cdr3_aa: CASSLATRGYYGYTF
cdr3_nt: TGTGCCAGCAGCTTAGCGACGAGAGGCTACTATGGCTACACCTTC

j_call: TRBJ2-3
v_call: TRBV7-8
d_call: TRBD1
clone_size: many
cdr3_length: 15
cdr3_aa: CASSTDRGWTDTQYF
cdr3_nt: TGTGCCAGCAGCACCGACAGGGGTTGGACAGATACGCAGTATTTT

j_call: TRBJ2-7
v_call: TRBV11-2
d_call: TRBD1
clone_size: few
cdr3_length: 15
cdr3_aa: CASSLSRGFPYEQYF
cdr3_nt: TGTGCCAGCAGCTTAAGCAGGGGGTTTCCCTACGAGCAGTACTTC

j_call: TRBJ2-3
v_call: TRBV6-5
d_call: TRBD2
clone_size: many
cdr3_length: 15
cdr3_aa: CASSSNSGRTDTQYF
cdr3_nt: TGTGCCAGCAGTTCGAATAGCGGGAGAACAGATACGCAGTATTTT

j_call: TRBJ2-5
v_call: TRBV7-9
d_call: -
clone_size: many
cdr3_length: 13
cdr3_aa: CASSLDGQETQYF
cdr3_nt: TGTGCCAGCAGCTTAGACGGACAAGAGACCCAGTACTTC

j_call: TRBJ1-2
v_call: TRBV27
d_call: TRBD1
clone_size: many
cdr3_length: 14
cdr3_aa: CASSLAGQAYGYTF
cdr3_nt: TGTGCCAGCAGTTTAGCCGGACAGGCCTATGGCTACACCTTC

j_call: TRBJ2-7
v_call: TRBV4-1
d_call: TRBD2
clone_size: many
cdr3_length: 18
cdr3_aa: CASSQGPLGGSIPYEQYF
cdr3_nt: TGCGCCAGCAGCCAAGGACCGTTGGGCGGGAGCATCCCCTACGAGCAGTACTTC

j_call: TRBJ2-7
v_call: TRBV11-3
d_call: -
clone_size: many
cdr3_length: 14
cdr3_aa: CASSPRGTAREQYF
cdr3_nt: TGTGCCAGCAGTCCCCGAGGGACGGCGCGCGAGCAGTACTTC

j_call: TRBJ2-1
v_call: TRBV12-3/TRBV12-4
d_call: TRBD2
clone_size: many
cdr3_length: 15
cdr3_aa: CASSLTSGLYNEQFF
cdr3_nt: TGTGCCAGCAGTCTGACTAGCGGCCTCTACAATGAGCAGTTCTTC

j_call: TRBJ2-1
v_call: TRBV7-2
d_call: -
clone_size: many
cdr3_length: 12
cdr3_aa: CASSLTRAEQFF
cdr3_nt: TGTGCCAGCAGCTTAACTCGCGCTGAGCAGTTCTTC

j_call: TRBJ2-2
v_call: TRBV28
d_call: TRBD2
clone_size: -
cdr3_length: 15
cdr3_aa: CASSQGGRAPGELFF
cdr3_nt: TGTGCCAGCAGCCAAGGCGGGAGGGCCCCCGGGGAGCTGTTTTTT

j_call: TRBJ2-1
v_call: TRBV5-4
d_call: TRBD1
clone_size: many
cdr3_length: 15
cdr3_aa: CASSQTGDSYNEQFF
cdr3_nt: TGTGCCAGCAGCCAGACAGGGGATTCCTACAATGAGCAGTTCTTC

j_call: TRBJ2-3
v_call: TRBV5-1
d_call: TRBD1
clone_size: many
cdr3_length: 13
cdr3_aa: CASRTGSTDTQYF
cdr3_nt: TGCGCCAGCAGGACAGGGAGCACAGATACGCAGTATTTT

j_call: TRBJ2-7
v_call: TRBV5-1
d_call: TRBD1
clone_size: few
cdr3_length: 16
cdr3_aa: CASSFPRGDRTYEQYF
cdr3_nt: TGCGCCAGCAGCTTCCCCCGCGGGGACAGGACCTACGAGCAGTACTTC

j_call: TRBJ1-1
v_call: TRBV5-1
d_call: -
clone_size: many
cdr3_length: 13
cdr3_aa: CASSLAGQSEAFF
cdr3_nt: TGCGCCAGCAGCCTTGCCGGACAGTCTGAAGCTTTCTTT